Ten or more counts support the clone carrying this T cell receptor beta chain. Its target is not known. These data come from a study of T cells in Graves' hyperthyroidism and ophthalmopathy. Findings and limits, study-wide: The model's output predicted ophthalmopathy at a median of roughly 6 months prior to onset. By a 13 V-J model, ophthalmopathy was set apart from stable hyperthyroidism.

CDR1 MDHEN and CDR2 SYDVKM come from the germline V gene. V lost 6 bases, J lost 1 base, and 13 bases lay in between. CDR3 size: 14 residues. Amplification yielded TCR beta CDR3 regions, with RNA transcripts as the source. Using the HTBI primer set, a first-round RT-PCR was run on the TCR CDR3. One entry per CDR3 protein, called by TCRdb with MiXCR from the multiplex PCR reads. The profile shows some 650,000 distinct CDR3 sequences, more than 15% of them singletons. The receptor was isolated from a woman between 40 and 50 years old with Graves' ophthalmopathy. Sequencing was done on a sample of blood. V gene TRBV28 combines with J gene TRBJ2-7, with D perhaps given as TRBD1 or TRBD2 (5 bases each). The CDR3 is CASRQPGPSYEQYF. The CDR3 nucleotides read TGTGCCAGCAGACAACCGGGACCTTCCTACGAGCAGTACTTC. The variable domain in full, with the rest retrieved from reference TRBV28 and TRBJ2-7, is DVKVTQSSRYLVKRTGEKVFLECVQDMDHENMFWYRQDPGLGLRLIYFSYDVKMKEKGDIPEGYSVSREKKERFSLILESASTNQTSMYLCASRQPGPSYEQYFGPGTRLTVT.